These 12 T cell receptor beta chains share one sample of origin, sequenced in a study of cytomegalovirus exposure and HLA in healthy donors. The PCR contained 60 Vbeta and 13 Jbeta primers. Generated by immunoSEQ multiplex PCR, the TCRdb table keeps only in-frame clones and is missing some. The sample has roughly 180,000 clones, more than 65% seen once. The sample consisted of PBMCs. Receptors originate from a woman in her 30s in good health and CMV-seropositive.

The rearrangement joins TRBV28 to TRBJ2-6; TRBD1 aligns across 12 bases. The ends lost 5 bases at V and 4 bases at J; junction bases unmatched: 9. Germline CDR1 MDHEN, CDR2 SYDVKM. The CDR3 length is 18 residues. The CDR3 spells CASSPGTGGALGANVLTF. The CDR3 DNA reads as TGTGCCAGCAGTCCGGGGACAGGGGGCGCCTTGGGGGCCAACGTCCTGACTTTC.

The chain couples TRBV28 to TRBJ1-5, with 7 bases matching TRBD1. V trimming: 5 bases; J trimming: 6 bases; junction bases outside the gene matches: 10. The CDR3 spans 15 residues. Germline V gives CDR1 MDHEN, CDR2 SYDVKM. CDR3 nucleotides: TGTGCCAGCAGTCCCTCGACAGGGAGGACTCAGCCCCAGCATTTT. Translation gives CASSPSTGRTQPQHF.

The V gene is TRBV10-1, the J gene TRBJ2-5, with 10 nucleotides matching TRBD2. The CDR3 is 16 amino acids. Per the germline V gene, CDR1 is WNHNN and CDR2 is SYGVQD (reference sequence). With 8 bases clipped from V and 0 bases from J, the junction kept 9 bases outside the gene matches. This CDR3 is CASPPSGLADQETQYF. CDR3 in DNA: TGCGCCAGCCCTCCAAGTGGACTAGCGGACCAAGAGACCCAGTACTTC.

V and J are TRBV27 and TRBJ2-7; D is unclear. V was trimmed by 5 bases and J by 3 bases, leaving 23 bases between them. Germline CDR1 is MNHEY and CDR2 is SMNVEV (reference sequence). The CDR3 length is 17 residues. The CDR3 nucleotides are TGTGCCAGCAGTCTAAAGCCTTCCACCGCCCCTTACTACGAGCAGTACTTC. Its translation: CASSLKPSTAPYYEQYF.

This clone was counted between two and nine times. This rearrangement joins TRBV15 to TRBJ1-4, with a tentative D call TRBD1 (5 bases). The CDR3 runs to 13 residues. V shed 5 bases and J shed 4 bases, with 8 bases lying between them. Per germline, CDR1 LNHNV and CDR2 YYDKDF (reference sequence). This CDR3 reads CATSQGNNEKLFF. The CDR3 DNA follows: TGTGCCACCAGCCAGGGAAATAATGAAAAACTGTTTTTT. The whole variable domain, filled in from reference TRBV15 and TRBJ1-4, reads DAMVIQNPRYQVTQFGKPVTLSCSQTLNHNVMYWYQQKSSQAPKLLFHYYDKDFNNEADTPDNFQSRRPNTSFCFLDIRSPGLGDTAMYLCATSQGNNEKLFFGSGTQLSVL.

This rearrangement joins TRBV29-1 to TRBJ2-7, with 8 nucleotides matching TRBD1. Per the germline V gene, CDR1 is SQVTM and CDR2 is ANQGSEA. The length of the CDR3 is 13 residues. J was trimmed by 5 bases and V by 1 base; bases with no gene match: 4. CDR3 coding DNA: TGCAGCGTTGAAGGATTGACAGGGGACGAGCAGTACTTC. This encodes CSVEGLTGDEQYF.

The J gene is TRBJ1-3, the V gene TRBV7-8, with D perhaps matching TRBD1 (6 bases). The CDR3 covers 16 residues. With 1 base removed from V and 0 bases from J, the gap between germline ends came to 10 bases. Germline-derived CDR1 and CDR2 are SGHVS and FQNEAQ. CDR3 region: CASSLGVGASGNTIYF. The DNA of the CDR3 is TGTGCCAGCAGCTTAGGTGTGGGGGCCTCTGGAAACACCATATATTTT.

The CDR3 protein is CASSSSNGFFRTIYF. In nucleotides, the CDR3 is TGTGCCAGCAGCTCGTCCAACGGTTTCTTCCGCACCATATATTTT. This chain connects TRBV7-2 to TRBJ1-3; D is undetermined. CDR3 length equals 15 residues. The germline CDR1 and CDR2 sequences are SGHTA and FQGNSA. V was cut by 4 bases and J by 9 bases, with 19 bases left in between.

For the CDR3, the DNA is TGCAGTGCTGACAGGAACACTGAAGCTTTCTTT. Protein product: CSADRNTEAFF. V is TRBV20-1 and J is TRBJ1-1, with D perhaps TRBD1 (5 bases). Between the trimmed V and J ends, which lost 5 bases and 1 base, there was a span of 5 bases. The CDR3 sequence is 11 residues long. Germline loops: CDR1 DFQATT, CDR2 SNEGSKA (reference sequence).

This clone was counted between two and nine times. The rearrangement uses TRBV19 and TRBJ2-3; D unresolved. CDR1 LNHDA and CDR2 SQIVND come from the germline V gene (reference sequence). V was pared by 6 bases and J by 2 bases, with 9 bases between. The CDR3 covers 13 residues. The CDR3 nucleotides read TGTGCCAGTAGGAGTTCGGTCACAGATACGCAGTATTTT. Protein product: CASRSSVTDTQYF.

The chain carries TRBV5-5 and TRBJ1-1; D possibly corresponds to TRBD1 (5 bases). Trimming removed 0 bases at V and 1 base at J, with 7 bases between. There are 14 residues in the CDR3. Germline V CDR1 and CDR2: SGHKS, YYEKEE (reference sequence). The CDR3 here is CASSLEQANTEAFF. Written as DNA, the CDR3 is TGTGCCAGCAGCTTGGAACAGGCGAACACTGAAGCTTTCTTT.

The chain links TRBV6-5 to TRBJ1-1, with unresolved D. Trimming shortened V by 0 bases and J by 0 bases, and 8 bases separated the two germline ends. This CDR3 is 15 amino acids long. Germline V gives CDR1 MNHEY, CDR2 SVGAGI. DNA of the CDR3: TGTGCCAGCAGTTACTCCTGGGCTATGAACACTGAAGCTTTCTTT. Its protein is CASSYSWAMNTEAFF.